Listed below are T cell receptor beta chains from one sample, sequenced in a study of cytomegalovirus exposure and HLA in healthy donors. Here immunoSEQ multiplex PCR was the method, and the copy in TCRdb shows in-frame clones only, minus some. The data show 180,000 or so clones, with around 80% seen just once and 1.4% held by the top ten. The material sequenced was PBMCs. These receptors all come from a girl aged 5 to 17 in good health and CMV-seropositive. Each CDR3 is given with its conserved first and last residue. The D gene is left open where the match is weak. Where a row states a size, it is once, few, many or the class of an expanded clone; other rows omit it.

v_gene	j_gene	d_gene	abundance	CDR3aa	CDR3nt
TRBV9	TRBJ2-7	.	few	CASSVSSGGGYEQYF	TGTGCCAGCAGCGTATCGAGTGGAGGAGGATACGAGCAGTACTTC
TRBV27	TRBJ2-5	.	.	CASSLGGTQYF	TGTGCCAGCAGTTTAGGAGGGACCCAGTACTTC
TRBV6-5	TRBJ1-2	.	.	CASSFGQYGYTF	TGTGCCAGCAGTTTCGGACAGTATGGCTACACCTTC
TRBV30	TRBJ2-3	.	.	CAWASARTDTQYF	TGTGCCTGGGCTAGCGCCCGCACAGATACGCAGTATTTT
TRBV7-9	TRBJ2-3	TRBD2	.	CASSSGTSGRADTQYF	TGTGCCAGCAGCTCCGGGACTAGCGGGAGAGCGGATACGCAGTATTTT
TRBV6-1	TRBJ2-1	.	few	CASRLASYEQFF	TGTGCCAGCAGACTAGCCAGCTATGAGCAGTTCTTC
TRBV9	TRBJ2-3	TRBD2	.	CASSVGLAGRTDTQYF	TGTGCCAGCAGCGTAGGGCTAGCGGGCAGGACAGATACGCAGTATTTT
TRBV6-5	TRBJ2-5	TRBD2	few	CASSLGTSGSQTQYF	TGTGCCAGCAGCCTGGGGACTAGCGGGAGCCAGACCCAGTACTTC
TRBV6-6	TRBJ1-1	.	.	CASSYPPGGDTEAFF	TGTGCCAGCAGTTACCCCCCAGGAGGGGACACTGAAGCTTTCTTT
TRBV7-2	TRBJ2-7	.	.	CASSISGTWRELHEQYF	TGTGCCAGCAGCATTAGTGGGACATGGCGCGAGCTCCACGAGCAGTACTTC